This T cell receptor beta chain originates from a study of graft-versus-host responses after intestinal transplantation. On the study more broadly: Multivisceral, liver-intestinal, or isolated intestinal transplants were received by the recipients. Study findings and constraints: Early post-transplant falls in HvG clones accompanied the peak levels of circulating GvH clones. Ileal or blood samples showed some GvH clones first, and such clones were also found in recipient marrow.

In the case of this clone: Its matching antigen is unknown.

Clones were read by immunoSEQ multiplex PCR, and TCRdb kept only the in-frame ones, dropping some. The sample shows about 97,000 clones, about nine tenths of them seen only once. The CDR3 loop spans 14 amino acids. CDR1 is SEHNR, CDR2 FQNEAQ, per germline (reference sequence). V was shortened by 3 bases and J by 7 bases, with 15 bases between the two germline ends. The TCR was taken from a human patient who received an intestinal transplant, so some T cells may come from the graft donor. The sample in question was PBMCs, obtained about 440 days after intestinal transplant. This rearrangement joins TRBV7-9 to TRBJ1-2; D is ambiguous. CDR3 residues: CASSLGGQIVGYTF. DNA for the CDR3: TGTGCCAGCAGCTTGGGTGGGCAGATAGTTGGCTACACCTTC.